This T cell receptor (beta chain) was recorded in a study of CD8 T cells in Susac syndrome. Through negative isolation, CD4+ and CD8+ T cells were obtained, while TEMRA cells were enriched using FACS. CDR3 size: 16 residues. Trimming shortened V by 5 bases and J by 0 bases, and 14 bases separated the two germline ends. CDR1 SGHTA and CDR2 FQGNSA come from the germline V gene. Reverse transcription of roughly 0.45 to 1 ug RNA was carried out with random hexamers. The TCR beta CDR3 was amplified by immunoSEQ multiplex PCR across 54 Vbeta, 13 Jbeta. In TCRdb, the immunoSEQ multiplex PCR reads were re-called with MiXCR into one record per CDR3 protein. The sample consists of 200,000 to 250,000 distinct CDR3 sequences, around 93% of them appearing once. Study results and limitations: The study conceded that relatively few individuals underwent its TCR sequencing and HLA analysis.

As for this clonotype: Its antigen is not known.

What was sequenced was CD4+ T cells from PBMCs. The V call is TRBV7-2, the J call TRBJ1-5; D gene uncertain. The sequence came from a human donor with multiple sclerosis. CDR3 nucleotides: TGTGCCAGCAGCCCCTCTGGAGGCTATAGCAATCAGCCCCAGCATTTT. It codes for CASSPSGGYSNQPQHF.